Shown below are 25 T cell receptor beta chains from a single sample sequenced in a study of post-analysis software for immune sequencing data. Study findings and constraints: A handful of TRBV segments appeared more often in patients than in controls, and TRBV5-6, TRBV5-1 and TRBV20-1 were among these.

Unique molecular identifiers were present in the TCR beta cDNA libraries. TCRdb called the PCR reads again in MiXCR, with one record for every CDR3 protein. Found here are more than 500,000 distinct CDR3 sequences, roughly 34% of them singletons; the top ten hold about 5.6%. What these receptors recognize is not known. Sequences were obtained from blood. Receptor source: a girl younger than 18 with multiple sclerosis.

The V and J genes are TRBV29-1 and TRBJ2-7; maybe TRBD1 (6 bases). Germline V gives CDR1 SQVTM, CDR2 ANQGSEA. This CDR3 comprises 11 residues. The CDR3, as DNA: TGCTCCGCTGGACAGCTCTACGAGCAGTACTTC. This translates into CSAGQLYEQYF.

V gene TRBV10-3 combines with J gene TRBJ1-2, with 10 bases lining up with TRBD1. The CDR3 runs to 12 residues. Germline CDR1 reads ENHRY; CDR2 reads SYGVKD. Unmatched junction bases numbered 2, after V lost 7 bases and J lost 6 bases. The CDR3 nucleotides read TGTGCCATCACCGGGACAGGGGATGGCTACACCTTC. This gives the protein CAITGTGDGYTF.

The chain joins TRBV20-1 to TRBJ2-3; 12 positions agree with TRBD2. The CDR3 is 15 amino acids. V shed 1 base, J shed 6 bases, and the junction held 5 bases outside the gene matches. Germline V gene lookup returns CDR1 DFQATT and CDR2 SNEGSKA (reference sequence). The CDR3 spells CSARGLAGGPDTQYF. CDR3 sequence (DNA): TGCAGTGCTAGAGGCCTAGCGGGGGGGCCGGATACGCAGTATTTT.

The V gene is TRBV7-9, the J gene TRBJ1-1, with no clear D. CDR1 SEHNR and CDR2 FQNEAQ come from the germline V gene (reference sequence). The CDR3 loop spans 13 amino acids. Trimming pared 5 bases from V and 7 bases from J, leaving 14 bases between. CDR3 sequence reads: CASSPAGDGEAFF. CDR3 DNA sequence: TGTGCCAGCAGCCCAGCGGGAGATGGTGAAGCTTTCTTT.

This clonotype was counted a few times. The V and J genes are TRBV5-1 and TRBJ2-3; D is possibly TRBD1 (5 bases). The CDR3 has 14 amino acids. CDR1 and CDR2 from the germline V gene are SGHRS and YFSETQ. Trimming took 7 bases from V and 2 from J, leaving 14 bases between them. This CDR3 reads CASVLDSPTDTQYF. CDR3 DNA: TGCGCCAGCGTCCTCGACAGCCCCACAGATACGCAGTATTTT.

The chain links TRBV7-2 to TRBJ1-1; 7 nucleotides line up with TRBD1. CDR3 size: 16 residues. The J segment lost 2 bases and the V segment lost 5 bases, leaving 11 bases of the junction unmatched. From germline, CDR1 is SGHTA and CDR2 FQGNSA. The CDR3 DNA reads TGTGCCAGCAGCCGTGCAATGGGACAGATTAACACTGAAGCTTTCTTT. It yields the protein CASSRAMGQINTEAFF.

CDR3 sequence (DNA): TGTGCCAGCAGCCGAGGGGGGGCCCAGCAAGAGACCCAGTACTTC. Residues: CASSRGGAQQETQYF. This chain uses TRBV28 with TRBJ2-4; tentative D call: TRBD2 (7 bases). The J call is doubtful: the DNA matches TRBJ2-5 better. This CDR3 contains 15 residues. Germline V gene data show CDR1 as MDHEN and CDR2 as SYDVKM.

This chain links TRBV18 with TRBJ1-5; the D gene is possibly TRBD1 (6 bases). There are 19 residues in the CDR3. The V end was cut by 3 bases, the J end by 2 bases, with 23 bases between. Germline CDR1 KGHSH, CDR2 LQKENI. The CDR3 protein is CASSPTPGGGGVGNQPQHF. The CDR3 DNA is TGTGCCAGCTCACCGACGCCGGGGGGCGGAGGTGTCGGCAATCAGCCCCAGCATTTT.

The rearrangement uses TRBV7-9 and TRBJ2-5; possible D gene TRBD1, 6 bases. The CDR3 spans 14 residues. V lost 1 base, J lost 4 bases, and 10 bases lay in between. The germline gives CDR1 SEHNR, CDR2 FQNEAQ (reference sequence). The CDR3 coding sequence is TGTGCCAGCAGCTTAGTTCCAGGGGTAGAGACCCAGTACTTC. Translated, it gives CASSLVPGVETQYF. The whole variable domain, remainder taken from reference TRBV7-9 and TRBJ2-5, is DTGVSQNPRHKITKRGQNVTFRCDPISEHNRLYWYRQTLGQGPEFLTYFQNEAQLEKSRLLSDRFSAERPKGSFSTLEIQRTEQGDSAMYLCASSLVPGVETQYFGPGTRLLVL.

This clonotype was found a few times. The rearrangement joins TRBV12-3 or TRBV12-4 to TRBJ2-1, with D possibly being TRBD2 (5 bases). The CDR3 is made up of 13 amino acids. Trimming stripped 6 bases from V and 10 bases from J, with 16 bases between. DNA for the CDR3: TGTGCCAGCAGGGGTGCGGGTGTATACGAGCAGTTCTTC. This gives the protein CASRGAGVYEQFF.

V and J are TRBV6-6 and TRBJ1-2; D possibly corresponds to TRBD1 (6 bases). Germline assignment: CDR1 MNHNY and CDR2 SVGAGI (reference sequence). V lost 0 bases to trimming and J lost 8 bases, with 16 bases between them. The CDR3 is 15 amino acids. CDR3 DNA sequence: TGTGCCAGCAGTTACTCCATTGGGGGCGCAGGGGGCTACACCTTC. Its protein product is CASSYSIGGAGGYTF.

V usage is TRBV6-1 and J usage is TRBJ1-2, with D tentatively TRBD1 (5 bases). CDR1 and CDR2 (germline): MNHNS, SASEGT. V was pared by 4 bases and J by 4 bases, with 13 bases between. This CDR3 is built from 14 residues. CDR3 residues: CASSGTGGGYGYTF. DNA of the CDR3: TGTGCCAGCAGTGGTACGGGGGGGGGCTATGGCTACACCTTC.

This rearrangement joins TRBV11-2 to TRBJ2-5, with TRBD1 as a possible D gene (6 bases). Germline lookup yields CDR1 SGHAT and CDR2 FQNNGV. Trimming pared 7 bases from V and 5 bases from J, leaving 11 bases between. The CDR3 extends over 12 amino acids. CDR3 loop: CASMGQAETQYF. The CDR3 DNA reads TGTGCCAGCATGGGACAAGCTGAGACCCAGTACTTC.

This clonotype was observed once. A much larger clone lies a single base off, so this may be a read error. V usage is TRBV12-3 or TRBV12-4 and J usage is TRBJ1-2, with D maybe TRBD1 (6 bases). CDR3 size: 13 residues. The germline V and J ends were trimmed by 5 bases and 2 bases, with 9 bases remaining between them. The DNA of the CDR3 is TGTGCCAGCAGTCGGGACATGAACTATGGCTACACCTTC. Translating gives CASSRDMNYGYTF.

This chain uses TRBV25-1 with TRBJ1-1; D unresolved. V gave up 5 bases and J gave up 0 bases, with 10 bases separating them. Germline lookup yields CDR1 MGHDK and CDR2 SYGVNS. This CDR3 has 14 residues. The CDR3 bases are TGTGCCAGCAGTCACAACGGGCTGAACACTGAAGCTTTCTTT. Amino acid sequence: CASSHNGLNTEAFF.

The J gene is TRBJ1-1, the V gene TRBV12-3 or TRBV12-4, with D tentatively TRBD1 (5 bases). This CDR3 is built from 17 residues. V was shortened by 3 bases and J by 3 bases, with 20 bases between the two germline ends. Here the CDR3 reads CASSFGPGRGMDTEAFF. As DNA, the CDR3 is TGTGCCAGCAGTTTTGGGCCAGGGAGGGGAATGGACACTGAAGCTTTCTTT.

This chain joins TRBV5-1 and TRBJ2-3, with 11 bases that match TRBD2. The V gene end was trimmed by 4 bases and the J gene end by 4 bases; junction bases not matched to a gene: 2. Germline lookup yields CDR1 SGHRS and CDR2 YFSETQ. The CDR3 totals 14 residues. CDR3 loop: CASSQTSGADTQYF. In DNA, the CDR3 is TGCGCCAGCAGCCAGACTAGCGGGGCAGATACGCAGTATTTT.

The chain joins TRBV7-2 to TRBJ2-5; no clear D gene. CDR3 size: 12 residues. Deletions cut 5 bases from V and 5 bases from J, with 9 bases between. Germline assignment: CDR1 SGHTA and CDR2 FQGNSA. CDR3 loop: CASSRRWETQYF. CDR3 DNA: TGTGCCAGCAGCCGTAGATGGGAGACCCAGTACTTC.

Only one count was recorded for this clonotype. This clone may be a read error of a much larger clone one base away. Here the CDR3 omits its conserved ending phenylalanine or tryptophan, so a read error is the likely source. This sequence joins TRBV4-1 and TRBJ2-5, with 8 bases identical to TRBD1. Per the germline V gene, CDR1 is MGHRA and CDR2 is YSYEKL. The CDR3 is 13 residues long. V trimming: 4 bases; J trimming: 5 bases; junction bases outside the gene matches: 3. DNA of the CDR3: TGCGCCAGCAGCCCGGACAGGGAGGAGACCCAGTACTCC. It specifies CASSPDREETQYS.

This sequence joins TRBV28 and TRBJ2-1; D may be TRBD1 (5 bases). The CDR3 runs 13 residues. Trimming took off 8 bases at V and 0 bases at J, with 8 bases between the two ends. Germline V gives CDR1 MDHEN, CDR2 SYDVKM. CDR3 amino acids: CASQGSSYNEQFF. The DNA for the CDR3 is TGTGCCAGCCAGGGTAGCTCCTACAATGAGCAGTTCTTC.

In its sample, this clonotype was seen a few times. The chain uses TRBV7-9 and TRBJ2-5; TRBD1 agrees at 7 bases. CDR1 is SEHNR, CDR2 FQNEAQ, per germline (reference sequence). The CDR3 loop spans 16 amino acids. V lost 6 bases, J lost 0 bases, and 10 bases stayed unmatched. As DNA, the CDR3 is TGTGCCAGCAGTTCGCTTACAGGGGTGTACCAAGAGACCCAGTACTTC. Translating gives CASSSLTGVYQETQYF.

This CDR3 is CSGIRVTEAFF. The CDR3 bases are TGCAGCGGGATCAGGGTGACTGAAGCTTTCTTT. The rearrangement uses TRBV29-1 and TRBJ1-1; D might be TRBD1 (5 bases). CDR3 length: 11 residues. CDR1 is SQVTM and CDR2 is ANQGSEA in the germline V gene. V was clipped by 7 bases and J by 5 bases, with 11 bases between them.

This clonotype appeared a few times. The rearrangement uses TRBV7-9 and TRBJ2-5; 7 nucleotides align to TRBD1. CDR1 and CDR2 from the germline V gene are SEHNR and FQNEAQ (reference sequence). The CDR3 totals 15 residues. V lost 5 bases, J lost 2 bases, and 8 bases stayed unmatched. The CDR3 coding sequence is TGTGCCAGCAGCCCCCGGGGACAGTTACAAGAGACCCAGTACTTC. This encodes CASSPRGQLQETQYF.

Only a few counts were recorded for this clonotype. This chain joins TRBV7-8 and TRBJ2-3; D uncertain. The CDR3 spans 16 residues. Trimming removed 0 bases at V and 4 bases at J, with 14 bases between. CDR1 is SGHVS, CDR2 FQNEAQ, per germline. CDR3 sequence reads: CASSLAGLGGPDTQYF. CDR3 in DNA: TGTGCCAGCAGCTTAGCGGGGTTAGGTGGCCCAGATACGCAGTATTTT.

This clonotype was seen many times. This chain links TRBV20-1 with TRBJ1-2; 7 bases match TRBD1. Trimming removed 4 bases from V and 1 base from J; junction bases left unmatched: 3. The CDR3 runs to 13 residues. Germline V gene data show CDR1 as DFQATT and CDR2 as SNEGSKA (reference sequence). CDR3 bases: TGCAGTGCTAAGGGGGCTTATAACTATGGCTACACCTTC. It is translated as CSAKGAYNYGYTF.